These 15 T cell receptor beta chains came from one sample sequenced in a study of cytomegalovirus exposure and HLA in healthy donors. The PCR used 60 Vbeta and 13 Jbeta primers. TCRdb keeps only in-frame clones here, not all; method: immunoSEQ multiplex PCR. Its clone listing holds 70,000 to 75,000 clones. The source material was PBMCs. Receptors were obtained from a female donor in good health and CMV-seropositive.

This chain joins TRBV9 and TRBJ2-5; 10 bases agree with TRBD2. This CDR3 is 16 amino acids long. After removal of 2 bases from V and 2 bases from J, the junction contained 6 bases not matched to a gene. CDR1 is SGDLS, CDR2 YYNGEE, per germline. The CDR3 reads CASSVWASGGQETQYF. The CDR3 region has the DNA TGTGCCAGCAGCGTGTGGGCTAGCGGGGGACAAGAGACCCAGTACTTC. The whole variable domain, remainder taken from reference TRBV9 and TRBJ2-5, is DSGVTQTPKHLITATGQRVTLRCSPRSGDLSVYWYQQSLDQGLQFLIQYYNGEERAKGNILERFSAQQFPDLHSELNLSSLELGDSALYFCASSVWASGGQETQYFGPGTRLLVL.

This rearrangement joins TRBV12-5 to TRBJ1-6; D not certain. The V gene lost 3 bases and the J gene lost 8 bases, with 5 bases spanning the gap. The CDR3 is made up of 12 amino acids. The germline V gene encodes CDR1 LGHNT and CDR2 FRNRAP. The CDR3 loop reads CASGFSDSPLHF. Written as DNA, the CDR3 is TGTGCTAGTGGTTTTTCTGATTCACCCCTCCACTTT.

This CDR3 is CASSDGAGGGEQYF. In DNA form, the CDR3 reads TGTGCCAGCAGCGACGGAGCGGGAGGGGGGGAGCAGTACTTC. This chain links TRBV9 with TRBJ2-7; 10 bases are a match to TRBD2. The germline gives CDR1 SGDLS, CDR2 YYNGEE. V was clipped by 3 bases and J by 7 bases; unmatched bases: 7. The CDR3 runs to 14 residues.

This rearrangement joins TRBV19 to TRBJ2-7, with 13 bases that match TRBD2. The junction had 8 bases not matched to a gene; V was cut back by 6 bases and J by 6 bases. The CDR3 runs to 15 residues. CDR1 is LNHDA and CDR2 is SQIVND in the germline V gene (reference sequence). DNA of the CDR3: TGTGCCAGTAGGGAACTAGCGGGAGGGGCCTCCGAGCAGTACTTC. As protein: CASRELAGGASEQYF.

The V and J genes are TRBV29-1 and TRBJ2-7; 11 nucleotides agree with TRBD1. The CDR3 totals 14 residues. Germline CDR1 SQVTM, CDR2 ANQGSEA. Germline trimming cut 2 bases from V and 6 bases from J; bases unmatched to any gene: 6. Written as DNA, the CDR3 is TGCAGCGTTGAAAAGGGACAGGGGGGGAGCGAGCAGTACTTC. Its protein is CSVEKGQGGSEQYF.

J is TRBJ2-7 and V is TRBV19; D possibly corresponds to TRBD2 (7 bases). From germline, CDR1 is LNHDA and CDR2 SQIVND (reference sequence). The CDR3 totals 15 residues. V was cut by 7 bases and J by 4 bases, with 20 bases left in between. The CDR3 nucleotides read TGTGCCAGTACTTTGGGGGGGGGCGCAGCTTACGAGCAGTACTTC. Its translation: CASTLGGGAAYEQYF.

This CDR3 is CASSLGTSGSREQYF. In DNA form, the CDR3 reads TGTGCCAGCAGTCTCGGGACTAGCGGGAGTCGAGAGCAGTACTTC. The genes are TRBV28 and TRBJ2-7, with 14 nucleotides matching TRBD2. CDR1 and CDR2 from the germline V gene are MDHEN and SYDVKM. The CDR3 has 15 residues. The junction had 7 bases not matched to a gene; V was cut back by 5 bases and J by 7 bases.

This chain joins TRBV6-5 and TRBJ2-7; 10 nucleotides agree with TRBD2. Germline CDR1 reads MNHEY; CDR2 reads SVGAGI. V shed 5 bases, J shed 7 bases, and the junction held 11 bases outside the gene matches. This CDR3 region has 15 residues. CDR3 protein: CASSRIRTSGKEQYF. The CDR3 nucleotides are TGTGCCAGCAGTCGAATCAGGACTAGCGGTAAAGAGCAGTACTTC.

The V call is TRBV9, the J call TRBJ2-1; D is uncertain. V was pared by 4 bases and J by 0 bases, with 8 bases between. Germline V gene lookup returns CDR1 SGDLS and CDR2 YYNGEE. CDR3 length: 14 amino acids. The CDR3 nucleotides are TGTGCCAGCAGCCCAGTCGTCTCCTACAATGAGCAGTTCTTC. Translating gives CASSPVVSYNEQFF.

The rearrangement uses TRBV2 and TRBJ1-5, with D maybe TRBD1 (5 bases). V lost 6 bases to trimming and J lost 4 bases, with 13 bases between them. CDR1 is SNHLY and CDR2 is FYNNEI in the germline V gene. This CDR3 has 14 amino acids. The CDR3 nucleotides read TGTGCCAGCAGAGAACAGGTTCAAAATCAGCCCCAGCATTTT. Translation: CASREQVQNQPQHF.

The rearrangement links TRBV29-1 to TRBJ2-4; 9 nucleotides line up with TRBD2. J gave up 1 base and V 7 bases, and 8 bases lay outside the gene matches. Germline V gene lookup returns CDR1 SQVTM and CDR2 ANQGSEA. The CDR3 covers 15 residues. DNA of the CDR3: TGCAGCGGAACGTTAGCGGGAGTGGCCAAAAACATTCAGTACTTC. Encoded protein: CSGTLAGVAKNIQYF. The full variable domain, its missing parts supplied by reference TRBV29-1 and TRBJ2-4, is SAVISQKPSRDICQRGTSLTIQCQVDSQVTMMFWYRQQPGQSLTLIATANQGSEATYESGFVIDKFPISRPNLTFSTLTVSNMSPEDSSIYLCSGTLAGVAKNIQYFGAGTRLSVL.

CDR3 DNA sequence: TGTGCCAGCAGCTTAGGGGGGGGCCGAACTAACTATGGCTACACCTTC. Protein sequence: CASSLGGGRTNYGYTF. J is TRBJ1-2 and V is TRBV7-2; possibly TRBD1 for D (6 bases). Germline values: CDR1 SGHTA, CDR2 FQGNSA. The CDR3 covers 16 residues. V lost 1 base to trimming and J lost 0 bases, with 12 bases between them. The variable domain in full, completed from reference TRBV7-2 and TRBJ1-2, reads GAGVSQSPSNKVTEKGKDVELRCDPISGHTALYWYRQSLGQGLEFLIYFQGNSAPDKSGLPSDRFSAERTGGSVSTLTIQRTQQEDSAVYLCASSLGGGRTNYGYTFGSGTRLTVV.

The J gene is TRBJ1-1, the V gene TRBV7-3, with 11 bases fitting TRBD1. The CDR3 totals 17 residues. Germline CDR1 and CDR2: SGHTA and FQGTGA. V gave up 1 base and J gave up 6 bases; unmatched junction bases: 10. The CDR3 region has the DNA TGTGCCAGCAGCTTAAAGTCGCGGGGACAGGGGGGAGCTGAAGCTTTCTTT. Amino acid sequence: CASSLKSRGQGGAEAFF.

This chain links TRBV7-2 with TRBJ1-1, with D perhaps TRBD1 (6 bases). The CDR3 loop spans 15 amino acids. V was trimmed by 5 bases and J by 5 bases, leaving 18 bases between them. CDR1 and CDR2 from the germline V gene are SGHTA and FQGNSA. The CDR3 DNA sequence: TGTGCCAGCAGCCCAGAGGGGGGGAGGGGGACTGAAGCTTTCTTT. It specifies CASSPEGGRGTEAFF.

The V call is TRBV5-1, the J call TRBJ1-2, with 10 bases lining up with TRBD1. CDR1 SGHRS and CDR2 YFSETQ come from the germline V gene. The CDR3 loop spans 17 amino acids. The V and J ends lost 4 bases and 5 bases, in that order; junction bases with no gene match: 14. CDR3 sequence reads: CASSLPGQGSSVYGYTF. CDR3 nucleotides: TGCGCCAGCAGCCTCCCGGGACAGGGGTCGTCTGTTTATGGCTACACCTTC.